These T cell receptor beta chains were read from a single sample in a study of vaccination and CD4 T cells after COVID-19. MiXCR, run by TCRdb on the PCR reads, gives a single entry per CDR3 protein. The sample includes fewer than 15,000 distinct CDR3 sequences, 40% to 60% of them seen just once. No cognate antigen is known for these TCRs. The specimen sequenced was CD4+ T cells from blood, cultured in vitro. The origin of the receptors is a human donor who had recovered from COVID-19. Each CDR3 is given with its conserved first and last residue. The D gene is left open where the match is weak. Only some rows state a clone size, as once, few, many or a class for expanded clones.

few	-	TRBV12-3/TRBV12-4	TRBJ1-2	CASSLSRVVGYTF
few	TRBD1	TRBV7-3	TRBJ1-1	CASSSQGPLTEAFF
few	TRBD1	TRBV7-2	TRBJ2-3	CASSSDRGRDTQYF
-	-	TRBV6-2/TRBV6-3	TRBJ2-3	CASRSSVGDTQYF
-	TRBD1	TRBV7-9	TRBJ2-3	CASSLRDRGSTDTQYF
-	-	TRBV7-2	TRBJ1-2	CASSSTTMSYTF
few	TRBD1	TRBV7-8	TRBJ1-2	CASSAGQGVDGYTF
few	TRBD2	TRBV20-1	TRBJ2-5	CSARTGTKPTQYF
-	-	TRBV7-9	TRBJ2-2	CASTRLNTGELFF
-	-	TRBV20-1	TRBJ2-7	CSARDRFVEQYF
-	-	TRBV5-6	TRBJ1-1	CASSIRQSLNTEAFF
-	TRBD2	TRBV7-2	TRBJ2-1	CASRQAGASNEQFF
few	TRBD1	TRBV28	TRBJ1-4	CASSSPGGLREKLFF
-	TRBD1	TRBV30	TRBJ2-2	CAWRPGQGFSSTGELFF
-	TRBD1	TRBV6-2/TRBV6-3	TRBJ1-2	CASSLGQPSQGGYTF
-	-	TRBV5-1	TRBJ1-2	CASSLETGTGSNYGYTF
-	TRBD1	TRBV5-6	TRBJ2-1	CASSYWTGESYNEQFF
-	-	TRBV19	TRBJ1-5	CASNPGIFPNQPQHF
-	-	TRBV2	TRBJ2-7	CATRRGPPSYEQYF
-	-	TRBV20-1	TRBJ2-1	CSARDLAGIEFF
-	-	TRBV18	TRBJ2-5	CASSRSGPNQETQYF
-	-	TRBV30	TRBJ1-2	CTWSVQANYGYTF
-	-	TRBV19	TRBJ1-1	CASRTTENTEAFF
-	-	TRBV15	TRBJ1-2	CATSRDRTVYGYTF
-	-	TRBV18	TRBJ2-5	CASSQGTAPRATQYF
once	-	TRBV6-5	TRBJ2-7	CASSYRRGRSSYEQYF
-	-	TRBV19	TRBJ1-2	CASIPRQGQNYGYTF
few	-	TRBV7-3	TRBJ1-1	CASTPGKLNTEAFF
-	-	TRBV27	TRBJ2-3	CASSFLRGVSTDTQYF
medium-sized	TRBD1	TRBV19	TRBJ1-2	CASTSGTGNYGYTF
-	-	TRBV6-2/TRBV6-3	TRBJ2-7	CASSYSRTISYEQYF
-	-	TRBV27	TRBJ1-2	CASSLKAGGYGYTF
-	-	TRBV6-2/TRBV6-3	TRBJ1-5	CASSYLDGNQPQHF
-	TRBD1	TRBV28	TRBJ1-5	CASSSGGQPQHF
-	TRBD1	TRBV2	TRBJ2-3	CASRQGGSTDTQYF
few	TRBD2	TRBV24-1	TRBJ2-1	CATSRTSGTDWENNEQFF
-	-	TRBV20-1	TRBJ2-3	CSARPLKSTDTQYF
few	-	TRBV11-2	TRBJ2-1	CASSLGTYNEQFF
-	-	TRBV6-2/TRBV6-3	TRBJ1-4	CASSQGIQNEKLFF
-	-	TRBV20-1	TRBJ1-5	CSALSPGNQPQHF
-	-	TRBV19	TRBJ1-1	CASREGGLSTEAFF